This T cell receptor beta chain comes out of a study of T-cell reconstitution after alpha-beta-depleted transplantation in children. The V gene lost 4 bases and the J gene lost 0 bases, with 10 bases spanning the gap. Looked up from germline, CDR1 is MNHEY and CDR2 is SVGAGI. The CDR3 contains 15 residues. It was with unique molecular identifiers that the TCRbeta library was prepared. MiXCR was run by TCRdb on the PCR reads, yielding one entry per CDR3 protein. The table records roughly 30,000 distinct CDR3 sequences, around 7% of them present only once. General study points: Roughly two months post-transplant, alpha-beta T cells reportedly originated from several hundred graft clones that had expanded.

With regard to this clonotype: Its target is not known.

Sequenced here: peripheral blood, sampled 60 days after TCRalphabeta/CD19-depleted stem cell transplant. The chain employs TRBV6-5 and TRBJ2-1; possibly TRBD2 for D (7 bases). The receptor comes from a child younger than two who had a stem cell transplant for acute myeloid leukemia, so the T cells may come from the graft donor. The DNA for the CDR3 is TGTGCCAGCAGTTCCGGGGGGCCCTCCTACAATGAGCAGTTCTTC. It specifies CASSSGGPSYNEQFF.